Listed below are T cell receptor beta chains from one sample, sequenced in a study of blood T cell repertoires in COVID-19. TCRdb's copy holds only in-frame clones and misses some; the assay was immunoSEQ multiplex PCR. The sample includes about 270,000 clones, 82% of them seen just once. Source material: peripheral blood. The receptors originated from a woman between 18 and 29 years old with acute or convalescent COVID-19. CDR3s include the opening cysteine and the closing phenylalanine or tryptophan. Each record gives: J gene, V gene, clone size, D gene, CDR3 DNA, CDR3 protein. D genes are given only for firm matches. The listing skips clone size in some rows; elsewhere it reads once, few, many or a size class.

TRBJ2-7 | TRBV12-5 | . | TRBD2 | TGTGCTAGTGGTTCACTTGACCGGGAGGCCTACGAGCAGTACTTC | CASGSLDREAYEQYF
TRBJ2-1 | TRBV2 | . | TRBD2 | TGTGCCAGAGAAACCGGGACTAGCGATATCAATGAGCAGTTCTTC | CARETGTSDINEQFF
TRBJ2-1 | TRBV11-2 | . | TRBD2 | TGTGCCAGCAGCCGCACGGGAGGGGGGTACAATGAGCAGTTCTTC | CASSRTGGGYNEQFF
TRBJ2-3 | TRBV6-5 | . | . | TGTGCCAGCAGACGGGAGTCTGAAGGGGATACGCAGTATTTT | CASRRESEGDTQYF
TRBJ1-4 | TRBV5-1 | . | . | TGCGCCAGCAGCTTGATCCCTAGAAGGGGGAATGAAAAACTGTTTTTT | CASSLIPRRGNEKLFF
TRBJ1-1 | TRBV27 | . | . | TGTGCCAGCAGCGCGGGGTGGGGGTGGGAAGCTTTCTTT | CASSAGWGWEAFF
TRBJ1-4 | TRBV18 | . | . | TGTGCCAGCTCACCGTACGGGTTTGAAAAACTGTTTTTT | CASSPYGFEKLFF
TRBJ1-5 | TRBV30 | once | TRBD1 | TGTGCCTGGAGCCTCACGGGGGACAGGAGGCATTTT | CAWSLTGDRRHF
TRBJ2-1 | TRBV5-1 | once | . | TGCGCCAGCAGCTTGGCGGCCAGCGTTGAGCAGTTCTTC | CASSLAASVEQFF
TRBJ2-7 | TRBV30 | . | TRBD1 | TGTGCCTGGAGTACGACAGGGGGCTACGAGCAGTACTTC | CAWSTTGGYEQYF
TRBJ1-1 | TRBV10-3 | . | TRBD1 | TGTGCCATCAGCCCACAGGGGGGTAGTGGTGAAGCTTTCTTT | CAISPQGGSGEAFF
TRBJ1-5 | TRBV4-1 | . | TRBD1 | TGCGCCAGCAGCCACGAGACAGGGGTAGGTCAGCCCCAGCATTTT | CASSHETGVGQPQHF
TRBJ2-5 | TRBV15 | many | . | TGTGCCACCAGCAGTCTTTCCAATAGATACCAAGAGACCCAGTACTTC | CATSSLSNRYQETQYF
TRBJ2-7 | TRBV29-1 | once | TRBD1 | TGCAGCGTTGAAGGGGGACAGGGTTCCTACGAGCAGTACTTC | CSVEGGQGSYEQYF